A selection of T cell receptor beta chains follows, all from one sample in a study of blood T cells in healthy people across ages. Via MiXCR, TCRdb re-called the 5' RACE reads, giving one row per CDR3 protein. The sample contains about 800,000 distinct CDR3 sequences, roughly 25% of which appear only once. These same records also appear under a second study, on T cells of mothers and their children.

The sequenced material came from blood. These receptors were collected from a boy aged 5-17 years in good health. Both conserved end residues are part of each CDR3. Fields, in order: clone size, V gene, D gene, J gene, CDR3 protein, CDR3 DNA. D genes are given only for firm matches. Some rows have no size entry. The others give once, few or many, or a class for an expanded clone.

few,TRBV29-1,NA,TRBJ1-4,CSASTDWGRREKLFF,TGCAGCGCCTCTACGGACTGGGGGCGAAGAGAAAAACTGTTTTTT
NA,TRBV3-1,NA,TRBJ2-3,CASSPRRGLPDTQYF,TGTGCCAGCAGCCCTAGAAGAGGGTTGCCAGATACGCAGTATTTT
NA,TRBV28,NA,TRBJ1-3,CASSPLHSGANTIYF,TGTGCCAGCAGCCCTTTACACAGTGGGGCGAACACCATATATTTT
NA,TRBV6-2/TRBV6-3,NA,TRBJ2-3,CASSYLQGGTDTQYF,TGTGCCAGCAGTTACCTCCAGGGTGGCACAGATACGCAGTATTTT
few,TRBV20-1,NA,TRBJ2-7,CSASGSQPGGVSYEQYF,TGCAGTGCCAGCGGCTCGCAGCCCGGGGGCGTCTCCTACGAGCAGTACTTC
NA,TRBV6-2/TRBV6-3,NA,TRBJ1-5,CASSYLVSNQPRHF,TGTGCCAGCAGTTACCTGGTGAGCAATCAGCCCCGGCATTTT
NA,TRBV20-1,NA,TRBJ2-1,CSARDDGGTLANEQFF,TGCAGTGCTAGAGATGACGGCGGAACACTCGCCAATGAGCAGTTCTTC
NA,TRBV14,NA,TRBJ2-3,CASSQEISVQSTDTQYF,TGTGCCAGCAGCCAAGAAATTAGCGTCCAAAGCACAGATACGCAGTATTTT
NA,TRBV7-3,NA,TRBJ2-4,CASSEQNGDIQYF,TGTGCCAGCTCCGAACAAAATGGGGACATTCAGTACTTC
few,TRBV7-2,TRBD1,TRBJ1-1,CASSLVGGHGAEAFF,TGTGCCAGCAGCTTAGTAGGGGGCCATGGGGCTGAAGCTTTCTTT
NA,TRBV7-9,NA,TRBJ1-1,CASGFSENTEAFF,TGTGCCAGCGGGTTTTCAGAGAACACTGAAGCTTTCTTT
few,TRBV18,NA,TRBJ2-5,CASSPPAGGKETQYF,TGTGCCAGCTCACCACCGGCAGGTGGGAAAGAGACCCAGTACTTC
few,TRBV5-1,TRBD1,TRBJ2-1,CASSLEIGYRGSNEQFF,TGCGCCAGCAGCTTGGAAATTGGGTACAGGGGAAGTAATGAGCAGTTCTTC
few,TRBV7-6,NA,TRBJ2-7,CASSPAGLMEQYF,TGTGCCAGCAGCCCGGCGGGGCTTATGGAGCAGTACTTC
NA,TRBV3-1,NA,TRBJ2-3,CASSQLSAFNPDTQYF,TGTGCCAGCAGCCAATTATCAGCGTTTAATCCAGATACGCAGTATTTT
NA,TRBV28,NA,TRBJ2-1,CASSLSLTLEQFF,TGTGCCAGCAGTTTAAGCCTAACCCTAGAGCAGTTCTTC
NA,TRBV6-6,NA,TRBJ1-1,CASSYGGPNTEAFF,TGTGCCAGCAGTTACGGCGGCCCGAACACTGAAGCTTTCTTT
NA,TRBV7-2,TRBD2,TRBJ2-7,CASTGSGRIEQYF,TGTGCCAGCACTGGTAGCGGGAGGATCGAGCAGTACTTC
few,TRBV7-9,NA,TRBJ2-1,CASSLLQGAYNEQFF,TGTGCCAGCAGCTTACTACAGGGAGCCTACAATGAGCAGTTCTTC
NA,TRBV5-5,TRBD1,TRBJ1-1,CASSLLRTGRVNTEAFF,TGTGCCAGCAGCTTGCTCCGGACAGGTAGGGTGAACACTGAAGCTTTCTTT
NA,TRBV2,NA,TRBJ2-1,CASSDEGRGQFF,TGTGCCAGCAGTGATGAGGGGAGAGGTCAGTTCTTC
few,TRBV6-5,NA,TRBJ2-5,CASSLHPEGETRYF,TGTGCCAGCAGTTTACATCCAGAGGGGGAGACCCGGTACTTC
few,TRBV12-3/TRBV12-4,NA,TRBJ2-5,CASTLDIGTQYF,TGTGCCAGCACCCTGGACATAGGGACCCAGTACTTC
NA,TRBV7-3,TRBD2,TRBJ2-5,CASSTEGRVPNGRFF,TGTGCCAGCAGCACCGAGGGGAGGGTCCCCAATGGGCGGTTCTTC
few,TRBV28,NA,TRBJ2-7,CVSSFFGLRGSGEQYF,TGTGTCAGCAGTTTTTTCGGTCTCAGGGGTAGCGGCGAGCAGTACTTC
NA,TRBV18,NA,TRBJ2-3,CASSPQGDSTDTQYF,TGTGCCAGCTCACCGCAAGGGGATAGCACAGATACGCAGTATTTT
many,TRBV5-1,NA,TRBJ2-5,CASSLENSQETQYF,TGTGCCAGCAGCTTAGAGAACAGCCAAGAGACCCAGTACTTC
NA,TRBV28,TRBD1,TRBJ2-4,CASNAGQDVFPSAKNIQYF,TGTGCCAGCAATGCCGGACAGGACGTTTTTCCCAGCGCCAAAAACATTCAGTACTTC
NA,TRBV20-1,TRBD1,TRBJ2-7,CSARLTGGYEQYF,TGCAGTGCTAGGCTAACAGGGGGGTACGAGCAGTACTTC
few,TRBV9,TRBD1,TRBJ2-5,CASSARTGPQETQYF,TGTGCCAGCAGCGCTCGGACAGGACCCCAAGAGACCCAGTACTTC
NA,TRBV4-3,NA,TRBJ1-3,CASSQDRQVPGNTIYF,TGCGCCAGCAGCCAAGATAGACAAGTTCCTGGAAACACCATATATTTT
NA,TRBV14,NA,TRBJ2-5,CASSQDRPGSWSETQYF,TGTGCCAGCAGCCAAGATCGCCCGGGGAGCTGGTCGGAGACCCAGTACTTC
NA,TRBV4-1,TRBD1,TRBJ1-5,CASSQVGDNPDRALVTQHF,TGCGCCAGCAGCCAAGTAGGGGATAATCCGGACAGGGCCCTTGTGACCCAGCATTTT
NA,TRBV7-2,NA,TRBJ2-3,CASSLHLGGITDTQYF,TGTGCCAGCAGCCTCCACCTAGGGGGAATCACAGATACGCAGTATTTT
few,TRBV9,NA,TRBJ2-3,CASSDGGHPDTDTQYF,TGTGCCAGCAGCGATGGAGGTCACCCCGACACAGATACGCAGTATTTT
NA,TRBV29-1,NA,TRBJ2-2,CSAGQPNTGELFF,TGCAGCGCTGGACAGCCGAACACCGGGGAGCTGTTTTTT
NA,TRBV7-9,NA,TRBJ2-7,CASSLFSGGEQYF,TGTGCCAGCAGCTTATTTTCGGGCGGCGAGCAGTACTTC
few,TRBV12-3/TRBV12-4,NA,TRBJ2-2,CASSISGSRTGELFF,TGTGCCAGCAGTATATCGGGTTCGCGCACCGGGGAGCTGTTTTTT